The T cell receptor (beta chain) under discussion was sequenced for a study of blood T cells in healthy people across ages. General study findings and limits: The study found more naive CD4+ cells and higher diversity in long-lived than aged donors.

For the second PCR, which ran for 7 to 11 cycles, a sample-barcoded 5' primer and a J-beta primer mix were used. A single record per CDR3 protein comes from TCRdb applying MiXCR to the 5' RACE reads. The sample includes 600,000 or so distinct CDR3 sequences, about 45% of them seen just once. Note on this clonotype: Its antigen remains unidentified.

Isolating PBMCs gave at least 6.5 million of these cells per sample. Total RNA was isolated from each sample in quantities of at least 5.5 micrograms. Per the germline V gene, CDR1 is LGHDT and CDR2 is YNNKEL (reference sequence). The V gene lost 3 bases and the J gene lost 10 bases, with 9 bases spanning the gap. The CDR3 spans 11 residues. This clonotype originated in a man older than 75 in good health. This rearrangement joins TRBV3-1 to TRBJ1-1; D call uncertain. The sample taken for sequencing was blood. In nucleotides, the CDR3 is TGTGCCAGCAGCCAGGGCCTTGGAGCTTTCTTT. Protein sequence: CASSQGLGAFF. The whole variable domain, filled in from reference TRBV3-1 and TRBJ1-1, reads DTAVSQTPKYLVTQMGNDKSIKCEQNLGHDTMYWYKQDSKKFLKIMFSYNNKELIINETVPNRFSPKSPDKAHLNLHINSLELGDSAVYFCASSQGLGAFFGQGTRLTVV.